This TCR beta chain was obtained from a study of STAT5B mutations in CD4+ large granular lymphocyte leukemia. Study-wide points: Without putative leukemic clones, patient CD4-sorted repertoires remained more clonal than healthy CD4+ repertoires. Top patient clones used TRBV06 genes more often: 8/27 versus 2/35 in controls. No patients shared main leukemic clonotypes, though roughly 27% appeared at low frequency elsewhere.

In regard to this clone: Its antigen is unidentified.

The CDR3 totals 14 residues. CDR1 is GTSNPN and CDR2 is SVGIG in the germline V gene (reference sequence). Trimming left V 1 base short and J 7 bases short, with 15 bases between. Profiling relied on immunoSEQ multiplex PCR, and the TCRdb table lists in-frame clones only, not all of them. Of more than 20,000 clones in the sample, 70% to 80% were seen once. Sequencing used CD4+ T cells from blood buffy coats. This clonotype originated in a human donor in good health. V gene TRBV30 combines with J gene TRBJ2-3; D not certain. DNA for the CDR3: TGTGCCTGGAGTGGGCAACGCGCCACGAATACGCAGTATTTT. This translates into CAWSGQRATNTQYF.